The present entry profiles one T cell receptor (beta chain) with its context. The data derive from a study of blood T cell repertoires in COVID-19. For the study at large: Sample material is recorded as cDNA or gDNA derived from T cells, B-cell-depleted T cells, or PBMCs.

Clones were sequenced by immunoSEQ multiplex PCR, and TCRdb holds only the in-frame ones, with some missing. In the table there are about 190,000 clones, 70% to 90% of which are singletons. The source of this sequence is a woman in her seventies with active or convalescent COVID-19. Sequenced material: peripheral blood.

The CDR3 DNA reads as TGTGCCAGCAGCCAAGTTTTAACTTCCCTAGCGGGAGTCTATAGGGTGAAAGATGAGCAGTTCTTC. The encoded protein is CASSQVLTSLAGVYRVKDEQFF. The chain is built from TRBV14 and TRBJ2-1, with 10 bases lining up with TRBD2. CDR3 length equals 22 residues. The germline V gene has CDR1 SGHDN and CDR2 FVKESK. The trim removed 1 base at V and 8 bases at J, leaving 26 bases unmatched.